This entry lists 27 T cell receptor beta chains sequenced from one sample in a study of cytomegalovirus exposure and HLA in healthy donors. Vbeta (60) and Jbeta (13) primers were used in the PCR. The protocol was immunoSEQ multiplex PCR, while the TCRdb copy is restricted to in-frame clones and leaves out a portion. The table shows 180,000 or so clones, with around 75% occurring only once. Sequenced input: PBMCs. These TCRs come from a female donor in good health and CMV-seronegative.

This chain uses TRBV5-1 with TRBJ2-3; 7 bases are shared with TRBD2. The germline CDR1 and CDR2 sequences are SGHRS and YFSETQ. The CDR3 runs 14 residues. V shed 6 bases and J 3 bases; nucleotides not matched to a gene: 7. Here the CDR3 reads CASMGGRVTDTQYF. The CDR3 coding sequence is TGCGCCAGCATGGGAGGGAGGGTGACAGATACGCAGTATTTT.

This sequence joins TRBV11-3 and TRBJ2-1, with TRBD1 identical over 12 bases. The CDR3 runs to 17 residues. Germline CDR1 is SGHNT and CDR2 is YENEEA. Trimming removed 0 bases from V and 8 bases from J; junction bases left unmatched: 8. The CDR3 DNA is TGTGCCAGCAGCTTAGATTCCCCGGGACAGGGGGCCTATGAGCAGTTCTTC. It is translated as CASSLDSPGQGAYEQFF.

The chain is built from TRBV6-1 and TRBJ2-7, with 9 positions matching TRBD1. Trimming cost V 2 bases and J 5 bases; bases outside gene matches: 7. Germline V gives CDR1 MNHNS, CDR2 SASEGT. The CDR3 covers 15 residues. CDR3 protein: CASSERGDRADEQYF. The DNA of the CDR3 is TGTGCCAGCAGTGAAAGGGGGGACAGGGCCGACGAGCAGTACTTC.

This clone was detected once. The J gene is TRBJ1-5, the V gene TRBV28; 7 nucleotides match TRBD1. The CDR3 runs 18 residues. Trimming took 2 bases from V and 5 from J; bases not matched to a gene: 15. Germline CDR1 reads MDHEN; CDR2 reads SYDVKM. The CDR3 DNA is TGTGCCAGCAGTTTACCGCCACCAGGGGGGACCCAGGATCAGCCCCAGCATTTT. Residues: CASSLPPPGGTQDQPQHF.

The chain employs TRBV10-3 and TRBJ2-5, with 7 bases aligning to TRBD2. Germline CDR1 ENHRY, CDR2 SYGVKD. This CDR3 spans 17 amino acids. V shed 2 bases, J shed 3 bases, and the junction held 12 bases outside the gene matches. CDR3 in DNA: TGTGCCATCAGTGAGGGACTTGCGGGAGAGATAAAAGAGACCCAGTACTTC. It yields the protein CAISEGLAGEIKETQYF.

This clone was seen more than once but under ten times. The chain employs TRBV27 and TRBJ1-2; D may be TRBD1 (5 bases). The CDR3 contains 12 residues. V dropped 6 bases and J dropped 5 bases, with 10 bases sitting between them. Looked up from germline, CDR1 is MNHEY and CDR2 is SMNVEV (reference sequence). Here the CDR3 DNA reads TGTGCCAGCAGGGACAATGGGTATGGCTACACCTTC. Amino acid sequence: CASRDNGYGYTF.

The CDR3 here is CASSEWSGTSTDTQYF. The CDR3 nucleotides read TGTGCCAGCAGTGAATGGAGCGGGACCAGCACAGATACGCAGTATTTT. The chain carries TRBV6-4 and TRBJ2-3, with 7 bases fitting TRBD2. Trimming took 3 bases from V and 0 from J; bases not matched to a gene: 6. This CDR3 has 16 amino acids. Germline assignment: CDR1 MRHNA and CDR2 SNTAGT.

This sequence joins TRBV12-5 and TRBJ1-2; weak D call: TRBD1 (5 bases). V was shortened by 3 bases and J by 8 bases, with 16 bases between the two germline ends. CDR3 size: 14 residues. The germline V gene encodes CDR1 LGHNT and CDR2 FRNRAP. CDR3 amino acids: CASGLSSGPEGYTF. The CDR3 DNA reads as TGTGCTAGTGGTTTATCTTCAGGGCCAGAAGGCTACACCTTC.

The CDR3 nucleotides read TGTGCTAGTGGTTTGGTCTCAGGGGGCGCGTCTGGCTACACCTTC. Translated: CASGLVSGGASGYTF. This chain joins TRBV12-5 and TRBJ1-2; 8 nucleotides agree with TRBD1. The V segment lost 0 bases and the J segment 7 bases; nucleotides outside the gene matches: 7. CDR3 length equals 15 residues. Per germline, CDR1 LGHNT and CDR2 FRNRAP. Complete variable domain (other parts from reference TRBV12-5 and TRBJ1-2): DARVTQTPRHKVTEMGQEVTMRCQPILGHNTVFWYRQTMMQGLELLAYFRNRAPLDDSGMPKDRFSAEMPDATLATLKIQPSEPRDSAVYFCASGLVSGGASGYTFGSGTRLTVV.

The V gene is TRBV5-1, the J gene TRBJ2-1; TRBD1 might be the D (5 bases). The V gene lost 4 bases and the J gene lost 3 bases, with 8 bases spanning the gap. The CDR3 loop spans 13 amino acids. Looked up from germline, CDR1 is SGHRS and CDR2 is YFSETQ. The CDR3 here is CASSVDSYNEQFF. CDR3 coding DNA: TGCGCCAGCAGCGTTGACAGCTACAATGAGCAGTTCTTC.

V is TRBV7-3 and J is TRBJ2-6, with a weak D call TRBD2 (5 bases). The germline V gene encodes CDR1 SGHTA and CDR2 FQGTGA. The CDR3 is made up of 15 amino acids. Trimming removed 5 bases from V and 0 bases from J, with 8 bases in between. CDR3 nucleotides: TGTGCCAGCAGCCCAGCGGCCTCTGGGGCCAACGTCCTGACTTTC. This translates into CASSPAASGANVLTF.

This clone came up a few times. V and J are TRBV5-1 and TRBJ1-1; possible D gene TRBD1, 6 bases. CDR1 and CDR2 from the germline V gene are SGHRS and YFSETQ. Trimming cost V 4 bases and J 3 bases, with 10 bases left between them. This CDR3 is built from 13 residues. CDR3 sequence: CASSQQGDTEAFF. The CDR3 DNA reads TGCGCCAGCAGCCAACAGGGCGACACTGAAGCTTTCTTT.

The chain links TRBV5-1 to TRBJ1-1; the D gene is possibly TRBD1 (5 bases). V lost 2 bases, J lost 3 bases, and 14 bases lay in between. The CDR3 is made up of 15 amino acids. The germline gives CDR1 SGHRS, CDR2 YFSETQ. The CDR3, as DNA: TGCGCCAGCAGCTTCGGCGCAAAGGGGTACACTGAAGCTTTCTTT. The encoded protein is CASSFGAKGYTEAFF.

The chain recombines TRBV30 with TRBJ2-5; 9 nucleotides match TRBD2. The CDR3 consists of 14 residues. J was trimmed by 5 bases and V by 3 bases; bases with no gene match: 7. From germline, CDR1 is GTSNPN and CDR2 SVGIG (reference sequence). CDR3 sequence (DNA): TGTGCCTGGAGGGGAGCGGGGGGCTGGGAGACCCAGTACTTC. Protein product: CAWRGAGGWETQYF.

The chain carries TRBV4-1 and TRBJ2-1; TRBD2 matches 11 bases. From germline, CDR1 is MGHRA and CDR2 YSYEKL. The CDR3 contains 17 residues. J was trimmed by 5 bases and V by 2 bases; bases with no gene match: 8. CDR3 bases: TGCGCCAGCAGCCAAAATCTAGCGGGAGGAGGGAACAATGAGCAGTTCTTC. Protein: CASSQNLAGGGNNEQFF.

V usage is TRBV9 and J usage is TRBJ2-1, with D maybe TRBD2 (6 bases). Trimming removed 2 bases at V and 7 bases at J, with 10 bases between. The V gene's germline CDR1 is SGDLS and CDR2 YYNGEE. CDR3 length: 13 residues. CDR3: CASSVRLGNEQFF. The CDR3 region has the DNA TGTGCCAGCAGCGTCAGACTAGGGAATGAGCAGTTCTTC. Variable domain in full (rest from reference TRBV9 and TRBJ2-1): DSGVTQTPKHLITATGQRVTLRCSPRSGDLSVYWYQQSLDQGLQFLIQYYNGEERAKGNILERFSAQQFPDLHSELNLSSLELGDSALYFCASSVRLGNEQFFGPGTRLTVL.

The chain employs TRBV15 and TRBJ2-5, with 9 bases identical to TRBD2. V trimming: 5 bases; J trimming: 0 bases; junction bases outside the gene matches: 16. Germline V gives CDR1 LNHNV, CDR2 YYDKDF (reference sequence). This CDR3 has 19 amino acids. The CDR3 sequence is CATSSGGVAGEVYQETQYF. The CDR3 DNA is TGTGCCACCAGCTCGGGGGGGGTAGCGGGGGAAGTCTACCAAGAGACCCAGTACTTC.

The rearrangement uses TRBV2 and TRBJ1-6; 9 bases agree with TRBD1. This CDR3 has 15 residues. J lost 7 bases, V lost 8 bases, and 9 bases had no gene match. Germline values: CDR1 SNHLY, CDR2 FYNNEI. The CDR3, as DNA: TGTGCCAGCGAACCCTCCGGGACAGGGAATTCACCCCTCCACTTT. Protein sequence: CASEPSGTGNSPLHF.

V gene TRBV5-1 combines with J gene TRBJ1-2; 9 bases map to TRBD1. Looked up from germline, CDR1 is SGHRS and CDR2 is YFSETQ. The CDR3 covers 13 residues. V was pared by 4 bases and J by 6 bases, with 4 bases of the junction left unmatched. CDR3 sequence reads: CASSTGTGNGYTF. In DNA, the CDR3 is TGCGCCAGCAGCACTGGGACAGGGAATGGCTACACCTTC.

The V call is TRBV5-4, the J call TRBJ2-3; 7 bases map to TRBD2. The trim removed 1 base at V and 1 base at J, leaving 3 bases unmatched. The CDR3 consists of 15 residues. Germline V lookup: CDR1 SGHNT, CDR2 YYREEE (reference sequence). CDR3 sequence: CASSLIAGGTDTQYF. For the CDR3, the DNA is TGTGCCAGCAGCTTGATAGCGGGCGGCACAGATACGCAGTATTTT.

The J gene is TRBJ1-4, the V gene TRBV19; perhaps TRBD1 as D (5 bases). CDR1 LNHDA and CDR2 SQIVND come from the germline V gene (reference sequence). CDR3 length: 17 residues. Trimming pared 2 bases from V and 4 bases from J, leaving 17 bases between. CDR3 loop: CASSIYPGTTINEKLFF. CDR3 sequence (DNA): TGTGCCAGTAGTATATACCCAGGGACTACTATTAATGAAAAACTGTTTTTT.

V is TRBV19 and J is TRBJ1-2; TRBD1 agrees at 7 bases. J lost 2 bases, V lost 4 bases, and 7 bases had no gene match. CDR1 and CDR2 (germline): LNHDA, SQIVND (reference sequence). The CDR3 has 15 residues. The CDR3 coding sequence is TGTGCCAGTAGTACTCGACAGGGCGCCAACTATGGCTACACCTTC. It specifies CASSTRQGANYGYTF.

This clone was found once. The V gene is TRBV2, the J gene TRBJ2-1, with TRBD1 as a possible D gene (6 bases). CDR1 and CDR2 (germline): SNHLY, FYNNEI. V was cut by 3 bases and J by 2 bases, with 17 bases left in between. The CDR3 loop spans 17 amino acids. The CDR3 is CASSDLGLGAAYNEQFF. For the CDR3, the DNA is TGTGCCAGCAGTGATTTAGGGTTGGGGGCGGCCTACAATGAGCAGTTCTTC.

The chain recombines TRBV4-3 with TRBJ2-1; D unresolved. Germline CDR1 and CDR2: LGHNA and YSLEER. Trimming cost V 1 base and J 8 bases, with 9 bases left between them. The CDR3 covers 13 residues. The CDR3 protein is CASSQGSGYEQFF. In DNA form, the CDR3 reads TGCGCCAGCAGCCAAGGTTCCGGGTATGAGCAGTTCTTC.

The rearrangement joins TRBV5-1 to TRBJ1-1, with D unclear. The CDR3 has 13 amino acids. Per germline, CDR1 SGHRS and CDR2 YFSETQ. Trimming shortened V by 2 bases and J by 5 bases, and 10 bases separated the two germline ends. Here the CDR3 DNA reads TGCGCCAGCAGCTTTTCTCTCTCTACTGAAGCTTTCTTT. Translated: CASSFSLSTEAFF.

V gene TRBV29-1 combines with J gene TRBJ2-1; perhaps TRBD1 as D (5 bases). Trimming stripped 1 base from V and 0 bases from J, with 13 bases between. The length of the CDR3 is 16 residues. Germline V gene lookup returns CDR1 SQVTM and CDR2 ANQGSEA. The CDR3 protein is CSVEVVGQSSYNEQFF. The CDR3 DNA sequence: TGCAGCGTTGAAGTGGTGGGGCAAAGCTCCTACAATGAGCAGTTCTTC.

V is TRBV7-2 and J is TRBJ2-5; D is ambiguous. This CDR3 has 15 amino acids. V shed 0 bases and J shed 2 bases, with 10 bases lying between them. Germline CDR1 SGHTA, CDR2 FQGNSA. CDR3 DNA: TGTGCCAGCAGCTTAGCAGCGACCCGACAAGAGACCCAGTACTTC. It yields the protein CASSLAATRQETQYF.